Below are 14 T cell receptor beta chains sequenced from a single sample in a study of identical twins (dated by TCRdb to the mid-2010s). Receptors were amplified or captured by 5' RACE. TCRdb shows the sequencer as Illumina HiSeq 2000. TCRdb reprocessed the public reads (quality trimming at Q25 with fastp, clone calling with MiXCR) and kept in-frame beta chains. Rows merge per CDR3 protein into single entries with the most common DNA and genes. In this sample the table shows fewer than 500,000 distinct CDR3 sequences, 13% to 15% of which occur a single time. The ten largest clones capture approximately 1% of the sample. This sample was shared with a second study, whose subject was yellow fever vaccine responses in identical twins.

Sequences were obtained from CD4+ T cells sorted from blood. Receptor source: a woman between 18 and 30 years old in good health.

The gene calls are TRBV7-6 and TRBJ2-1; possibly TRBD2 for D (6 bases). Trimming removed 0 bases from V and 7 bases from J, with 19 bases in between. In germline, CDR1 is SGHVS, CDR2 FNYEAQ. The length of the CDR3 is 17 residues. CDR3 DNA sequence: TGTGCCAGCAGCTTAGCCCCGGGACTGCCGGGATTGAATGAGCAGTTCTTC. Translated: CASSLAPGLPGLNEQFF.

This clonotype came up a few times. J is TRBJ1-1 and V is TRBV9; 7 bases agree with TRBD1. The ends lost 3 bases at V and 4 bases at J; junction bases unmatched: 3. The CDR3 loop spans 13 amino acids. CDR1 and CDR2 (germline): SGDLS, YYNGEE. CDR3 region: CASSAAGGTEAFF. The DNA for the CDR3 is TGTGCCAGCAGCGCCGCAGGGGGCACTGAAGCTTTCTTT.

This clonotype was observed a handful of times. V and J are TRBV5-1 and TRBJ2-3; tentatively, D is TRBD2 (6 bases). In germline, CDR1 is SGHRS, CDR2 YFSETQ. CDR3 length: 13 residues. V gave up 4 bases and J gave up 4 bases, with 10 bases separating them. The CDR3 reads CASSEERADTQYF. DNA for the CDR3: TGCGCCAGCAGCGAAGAGCGGGCAGATACGCAGTATTTT.

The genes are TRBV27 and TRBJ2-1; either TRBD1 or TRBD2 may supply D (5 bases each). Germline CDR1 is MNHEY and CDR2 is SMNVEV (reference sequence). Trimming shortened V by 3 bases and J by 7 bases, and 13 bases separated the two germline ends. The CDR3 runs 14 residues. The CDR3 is CASSFRGRVNEQFF. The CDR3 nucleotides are TGTGCCAGCAGTTTTCGGGGCAGGGTTAATGAGCAGTTCTTC.

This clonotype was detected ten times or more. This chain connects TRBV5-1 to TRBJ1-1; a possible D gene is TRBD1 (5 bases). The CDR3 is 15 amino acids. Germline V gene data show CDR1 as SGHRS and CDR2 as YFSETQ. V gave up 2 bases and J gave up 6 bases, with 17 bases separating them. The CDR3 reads CASSFRGLSEPEAFF. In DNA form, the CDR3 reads TGCGCCAGCAGCTTTAGGGGCCTCTCGGAGCCTGAAGCTTTCTTT. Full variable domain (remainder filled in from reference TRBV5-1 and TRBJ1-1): KAGVTQTPRYLIKTRGQQVTLSCSPISGHRSVSWYQQTPGQGLQFLFEYFSETQRNKGNFPGRFSGRQFSNSRSEMNVSTLELGDSALYLCASSFRGLSEPEAFFGQGTRLTVV.

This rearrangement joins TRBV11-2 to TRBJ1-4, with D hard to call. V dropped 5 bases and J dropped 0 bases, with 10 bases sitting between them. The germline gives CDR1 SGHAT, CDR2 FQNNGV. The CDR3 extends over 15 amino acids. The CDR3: CASSVGPATNEKLFF. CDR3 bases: TGTGCCAGCAGCGTCGGTCCTGCAACTAATGAAAAACTGTTTTTT. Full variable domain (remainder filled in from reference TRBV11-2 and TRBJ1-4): EAGVAQSPRYKIIEKRQSVAFWCNPISGHATLYWYQQILGQGPKLLIQFQNNGVVDDSQLPKDRFSAERLKGVDSTLKIQPAKLEDSAVYLCASSVGPATNEKLFFGSGTQLSVL.

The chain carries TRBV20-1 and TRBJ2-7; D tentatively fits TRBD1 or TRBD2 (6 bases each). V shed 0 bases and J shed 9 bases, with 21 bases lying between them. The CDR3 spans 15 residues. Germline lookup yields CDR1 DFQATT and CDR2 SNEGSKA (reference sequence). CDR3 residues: CSARDLAGEVFGQYF. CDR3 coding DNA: TGCAGTGCTAGAGATCTAGCAGGGGAGGTGTTCGGGCAGTACTTC.

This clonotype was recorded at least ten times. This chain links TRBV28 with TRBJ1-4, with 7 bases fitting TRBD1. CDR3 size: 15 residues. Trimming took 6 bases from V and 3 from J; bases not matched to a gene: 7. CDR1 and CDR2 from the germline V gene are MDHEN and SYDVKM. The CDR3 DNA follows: TGTGCCAGCAGCGCCGACAGGGCCCCTAATGAAAAACTGTTTTTT. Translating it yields CASSADRAPNEKLFF.

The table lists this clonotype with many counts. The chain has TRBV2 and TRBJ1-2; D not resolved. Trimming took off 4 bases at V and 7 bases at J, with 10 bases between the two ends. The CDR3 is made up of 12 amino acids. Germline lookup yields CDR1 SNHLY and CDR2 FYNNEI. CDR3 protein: CASSVDHSGYTF. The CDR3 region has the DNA TGTGCCAGCAGTGTTGACCATAGTGGCTACACCTTC.

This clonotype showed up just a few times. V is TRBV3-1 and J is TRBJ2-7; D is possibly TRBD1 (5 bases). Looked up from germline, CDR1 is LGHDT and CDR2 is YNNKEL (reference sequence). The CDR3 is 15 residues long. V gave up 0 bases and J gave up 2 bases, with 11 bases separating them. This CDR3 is CASSQDGARTYEQYF. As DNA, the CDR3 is TGTGCCAGCAGCCAAGATGGGGCTAGGACCTACGAGCAGTACTTC.

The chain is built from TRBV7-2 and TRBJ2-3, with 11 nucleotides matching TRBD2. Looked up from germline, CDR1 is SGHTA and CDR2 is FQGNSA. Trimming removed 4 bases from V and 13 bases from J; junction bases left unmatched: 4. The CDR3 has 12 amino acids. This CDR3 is CASSYSGGAEYF. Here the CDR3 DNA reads TGTGCCAGCAGCTATAGCGGGGGGGCCGAGTATTTT.

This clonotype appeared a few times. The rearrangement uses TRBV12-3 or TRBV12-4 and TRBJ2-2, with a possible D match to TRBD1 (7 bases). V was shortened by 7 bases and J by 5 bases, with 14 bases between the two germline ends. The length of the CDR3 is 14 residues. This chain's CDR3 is CASKQTGTTGELFF. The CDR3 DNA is TGTGCCAGCAAACAGACAGGGACTACCGGGGAGCTGTTTTTT.

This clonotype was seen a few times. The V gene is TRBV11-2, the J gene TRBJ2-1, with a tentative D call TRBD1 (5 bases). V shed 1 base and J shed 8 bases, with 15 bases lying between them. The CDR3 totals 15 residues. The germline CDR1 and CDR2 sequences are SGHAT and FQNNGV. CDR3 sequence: CASSLVLGASYEQFF. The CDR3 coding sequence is TGTGCCAGCAGCTTAGTCCTAGGGGCCAGCTATGAGCAGTTCTTC.

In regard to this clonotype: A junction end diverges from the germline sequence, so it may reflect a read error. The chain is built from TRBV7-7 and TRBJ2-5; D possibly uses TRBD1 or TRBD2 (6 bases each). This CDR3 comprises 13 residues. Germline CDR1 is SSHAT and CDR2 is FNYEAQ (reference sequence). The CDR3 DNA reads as TGTGCTAGCAGCTTAGGGGGGCCGCAGACCCAGTACTTC. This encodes CASSLGGPQTQYF.